A single sample gave rise to the 20 T cell receptor beta chains below, sequenced in a study of vaccination and CD4 T cells after COVID-19 (dated by TCRdb to the early 2020s). The meaning of the sample's treatment or condition label: roughly 11-day PBMC culture with coronavirus spike peptide pools or control peptides (ViraFEST assay). The library was built by means of PCR. Sequencing was performed on an Illumina iSeq 100. TCR sequencing of DNA from cultured CD4+ T cells used the Oncomine TCR Beta short-read assay at the Johns Hopkins FTIC core. The raw public reads went through TCRdb reprocessing: fastp at Q25, MiXCR clone calling, in-frame beta chains kept. When rows share a CDR3 protein, they turn into one entry using the most common DNA and genes. The sample contains 15,000 to 20,000 distinct CDR3 sequences, approximately 55% of them found a single time. The ten largest clones take up 7% to 10% of the sample.

No antigen is known for these receptors. Sequencing input: CD4+ T cells from blood, cultured in vitro. The receptors derive from a human donor who had recovered from COVID-19.

This clonotype turned up a few times. This chain connects TRBV10-3 to TRBJ1-1; 8 nucleotides agree with TRBD1. This CDR3 has 13 residues. Trimming removed 10 bases from V and 4 bases from J; junction bases left unmatched: 8. CDR1 and CDR2 from the germline V gene are ENHRY and SYGVKD. The CDR3, as DNA: TGTGCCACCCGGACAGGGCAGAGCACTGAAGCTTTCTTT. Translated, it gives CATRTGQSTEAFF.

The chain uses TRBV9 and TRBJ2-2, with D uncertain. V lost 1 base, J lost 1 base, and 5 bases lay in between. In germline, CDR1 is SGDLS, CDR2 YYNGEE. There are 14 residues in the CDR3. CDR3 residues: CASSVRQNTGELFF. The CDR3 DNA reads as TGTGCCAGCAGCGTAAGGCAGAACACCGGGGAGCTGTTTTTT. The full variable domain, rest sourced from reference TRBV9 and TRBJ2-2, is DSGVTQTPKHLITATGQRVTLRCSPRSGDLSVYWYQQSLDQGLQFLIQYYNGEERAKGNILERFSAQQFPDLHSELNLSSLELGDSALYFCASSVRQNTGELFFGEGSRLTVL.

A few counts support this clonotype. CDR3 in amino acids: CASSPEPGQVIYGYTF. CDR3 bases: TGTGCCAGCTCACCGGAACCGGGACAGGTGATCTATGGCTACACCTTC. The chain has TRBV18 and TRBJ1-2; 8 bases agree with TRBD1. Germline V gene lookup returns CDR1 KGHSH and CDR2 LQKENI. With 3 bases clipped from V and 4 bases from J, the junction kept 10 bases outside the gene matches. CDR3 size: 16 residues. Filled out from reference TRBV18 and TRBJ1-2, the complete variable domain reads NAGVMQNPRHLVRRRGQEARLRCSPMKGHSHVYWYRQLPEEGLKFMVYLQKENIIDESGMPKERFSAEFPKEGPSILRIQQVVRGDSAAYFCASSPEPGQVIYGYTFGSGTRLTVV.

V is TRBV12-3 or TRBV12-4 and J is TRBJ2-5; TRBD2 matches 13 bases. The CDR3 has 19 amino acids. V dropped 1 base and J dropped 4; count of bases not matched to a gene: 12. The CDR3 sequence: CASSLGLILAGGPGETQYF. The CDR3 DNA follows: TGTGCCAGCAGTTTAGGCTTAATACTAGCGGGAGGGCCAGGAGAGACCCAGTACTTC.

The chain carries TRBV6-1 and TRBJ1-3, with D possibly being TRBD1 (5 bases). In germline, CDR1 is MNHNS, CDR2 SASEGT. The CDR3 loop spans 13 amino acids. Trimming stripped 8 bases from V and 2 bases from J, with 10 bases between. CDR3 sequence reads: CASLLGPGNTIYF. CDR3 coding DNA: TGTGCCAGCTTGTTGGGGCCTGGAAACACCATATATTTT.

The chain couples TRBV5-4 to TRBJ1-1; D is possibly TRBD1 (5 bases). The CDR3 totals 13 residues. Germline values: CDR1 SGHNT, CDR2 YYREEE (reference sequence). Trimming took off 5 bases at V and 4 bases at J, with 12 bases between the two ends. The CDR3 loop reads CASREWGGTEAFF. CDR3 DNA sequence: TGTGCCAGCAGGGAGTGGGGGGGCACTGAAGCTTTCTTT.

The V and J genes are TRBV5-1 and TRBJ2-7; D may match TRBD1 or TRBD2 (5 bases each). This CDR3 spans 12 amino acids. The ends were cut back, 2 bases at V and 6 bases at J, with 9 bases in the middle. Germline V gene sequence: CDR1 SGHRS, CDR2 YFSETQ. CDR3 residues: CASSFLGTEQYF. Written as DNA, the CDR3 is TGCGCCAGCAGCTTCCTCGGGACCGAGCAGTACTTC.

The V gene is TRBV10-2, the J gene TRBJ2-2, with D possibly TRBD1 on 5 matching bases. This CDR3 is 15 amino acids long. V dropped 4 bases and J dropped 6 bases, with 15 bases sitting between them. Germline CDR1 WSHSY, CDR2 SAAADI. The CDR3 region is CASSGRADGAGELFF. DNA for the CDR3: TGCGCCAGCAGTGGCAGGGCGGATGGGGCCGGGGAGCTGTTTTTT.

The rearrangement links TRBV30 to TRBJ1-3; D perhaps matches TRBD1 (6 bases). V was clipped by 2 bases and J by 9 bases, with 14 bases between them. Per the germline V gene, CDR1 is GTSNPN and CDR2 is SVGIG (reference sequence). The CDR3 is 13 residues long. The CDR3 sequence is CAWSSQGKGTIYF. Written as DNA, the CDR3 is TGTGCCTGGAGTTCGCAGGGGAAGGGCACCATATATTTT.

The chain couples TRBV6-5 to TRBJ1-4, with D perhaps TRBD1 (5 bases). Between the trimmed V and J ends, which lost 2 bases and 5 bases, there was a span of 9 bases. Germline V gives CDR1 MNHEY, CDR2 SVGAGI. This CDR3 region has 14 residues. CDR3 nucleotides: TGTGCCAGCAGTTACAGGGGCCTGAATGAAAAACTGTTTTTT. Protein sequence: CASSYRGLNEKLFF.

V and J are TRBV7-2 and TRBJ1-2; D is unclear. The CDR3 is made up of 14 amino acids. Germline V gives CDR1 SGHTA, CDR2 FQGNSA. V was shortened by 3 bases and J by 0 bases, with 8 bases between the two germline ends. CDR3 in amino acids: CASSFGIANYGYTF. CDR3 sequence (DNA): TGTGCCAGCAGCTTCGGGATAGCTAACTATGGCTACACCTTC.

This clonotype was seen just once. The chain combines TRBV9 with TRBJ1-5; 9 nucleotides align to TRBD1. Trimming took 3 bases from V and 6 from J; bases not matched to a gene: 7. Germline values: CDR1 SGDLS, CDR2 YYNGEE. The CDR3 consists of 15 residues. In nucleotides, the CDR3 is TGTGCCAGCAGCGCGCCCGGACAGGGGCGTCAGCCCCAGCATTTT. Its protein is CASSAPGQGRQPQHF.

This chain links TRBV20-1 with TRBJ2-2, with 8 bases fitting TRBD2. Germline CDR1 and CDR2: DFQATT and SNEGSKA (reference sequence). The length of the CDR3 is 13 residues. V lost 6 bases to trimming and J lost 4 bases; unmatched junction nucleotides: 4. CDR3 coding DNA: TGCAGTGCCCGCCGGGGGGGCACCGGGGAGCTGTTTTTT. It encodes CSARRGGTGELFF.

The V call is TRBV30, the J call TRBJ2-7; TRBD2 matches 8 bases. The J segment lost 5 bases and the V segment lost 2 bases, leaving 5 bases of the junction unmatched. CDR3 length equals 13 residues. In germline, CDR1 is GTSNPN, CDR2 SVGIG (reference sequence). CDR3 protein: CAWSSGRKDEQYF. The DNA of the CDR3 is TGTGCCTGGAGTAGCGGGAGAAAGGACGAGCAGTACTTC.

Within the sample, this clonotype is medium-sized. This chain joins TRBV10-1 and TRBJ1-5; D gene uncertain. Germline CDR1 and CDR2: WNHNN and SYGVQD (reference sequence). This CDR3 has 13 amino acids. Trimming took 8 bases from V and 4 from J, leaving 12 bases between them. For the CDR3, the DNA is TGCGCCAGCCAAAAGGACGGTAATCAGCCCCAGCATTTT. Amino acids: CASQKDGNQPQHF.

This sequence joins TRBV6-1 and TRBJ2-2, with a possible D match to TRBD2 (5 bases). Trimming cost V 0 bases and J 6 bases, with 11 bases left between them. Germline V gene data show CDR1 as MNHNS and CDR2 as SASEGT. The CDR3 covers 15 residues. CDR3 sequence (DNA): TGTGCCAGCAGTGAAGCCCGGCGGCGGGCCGGGGAGCTGTTTTTT. It yields the protein CASSEARRRAGELFF.

The chain carries TRBV6-1 and TRBJ2-5, with D tentatively TRBD1 (5 bases). This CDR3 comprises 14 residues. Per the germline V gene, CDR1 is MNHNS and CDR2 is SASEGT. Trimming shortened V by 6 bases and J by 0 bases, and 11 bases separated the two germline ends. The chain's CDR3 is CASRSRANQETQYF. For the CDR3, the DNA is TGTGCCAGCAGGAGCAGGGCTAACCAAGAGACCCAGTACTTC.

The rearrangement links TRBV5-6 to TRBJ2-3, with TRBD1 matching over 10 bases. This CDR3 contains 19 residues. From germline, CDR1 is SGHDT and CDR2 YYEEEE. V gave up 1 base and J gave up 2 bases; unmatched junction bases: 13. In DNA, the CDR3 is TGTGCCAGCAGCTTGAGGGGTGTGACAGGGGGCGATTTCACAGATACGCAGTATTTT. This gives the protein CASSLRGVTGGDFTDTQYF.

The chain is built from TRBV20-1 and TRBJ1-2; 7 positions match TRBD1. The germline gives CDR1 DFQATT, CDR2 SNEGSKA (reference sequence). V was pared by 6 bases and J by 5 bases, with 9 bases of the junction left unmatched. This CDR3 comprises 13 residues. CDR3 nucleotide sequence: TGCAGTGCCGCCCCGACAGGGAGGTATGGCTACACCTTC. Translation gives CSAAPTGRYGYTF.

This clonotype appeared a few times. J is TRBJ2-6 and V is TRBV15, with D perhaps TRBD1 or TRBD2 (5 bases each). There are 15 residues in the CDR3. Trimming took off 3 bases at V and 4 bases at J, with 10 bases between the two ends. In germline, CDR1 is LNHNV, CDR2 YYDKDF (reference sequence). The CDR3 region is CATSRGRGGANVLTF. The CDR3 DNA follows: TGTGCCACCAGCAGGGGACGCGGGGGGGCCAACGTCCTGACTTTC.